This TCR beta chain was sequenced in a study of identical twins. TCRdb reprocessed the 5' RACE reads via MiXCR and lists one record per CDR3 protein. The table lists hundreds of thousands of distinct CDR3 sequences, about 8.1% of them singletons. This clonotype was recorded a few times. V was cut by 4 bases and J by 7 bases, with 10 bases left in between. Per the germline V gene, CDR1 is SEHNR and CDR2 is FQNEAQ (reference sequence). The CDR3 covers 12 residues. The data were also submitted as part of a second study, on yellow fever vaccine responses in identical twins.

The material sequenced was memory (CD45RO+) T cells sorted from blood. The J gene is TRBJ2-5, the V gene TRBV7-9, with a tentative D call TRBD1 (6 bases). The origin of this receptor is a woman aged 18 to 35 in good health. CDR3 sequence reads: CASSSSGVTQYF. Here the CDR3 DNA reads TGTGCCAGCAGCTCATCAGGGGTGACCCAGTACTTC.